These 9 T cell receptor beta chains originate from one sample sequenced in a study of blood T cell repertoires in COVID-19. Data came from immunoSEQ multiplex PCR; TCRdb stores just in-frame clones and leaves some out. The top ten clones hold approximately 4% of a sample with more than 100,000 clones, around three quarters of them seen once. Input material: peripheral blood. The source is a woman older than 75 with acute or convalescent COVID-19.

V and J are TRBV18 and TRBJ2-3, with D perhaps TRBD2 (6 bases). The CDR3 is 19 amino acids. The V gene's germline CDR1 is KGHSH and CDR2 LQKENI. Trimming took off 3 bases at V and 2 bases at J, with 24 bases between the two ends. CDR3 nucleotides: TGTGCCAGCTCACCCAAAACCGTACTAGCCCCAGCTCCCACAGATACGCAGTATTTT. Its translation: CASSPKTVLAPAPTDTQYF.

V usage is TRBV15 and J usage is TRBJ1-2; D is unclear. The CDR3 is 17 residues long. The V gene's germline CDR1 is LNHNV and CDR2 YYDKDF (reference sequence). Deletions cut 0 bases from V and 0 bases from J, with 14 bases between. CDR3 bases: TGTGCCACCAGCAGAGATGTCGGCGGGTCAGCTAACTATGGCTACACCTTC. Its translation is CATSRDVGGSANYGYTF. The entire variable domain, with the rest obtained from reference TRBV15 and TRBJ1-2, is as follows: DAMVIQNPRYQVTQFGKPVTLSCSQTLNHNVMYWYQQKSSQAPKLLFHYYDKDFNNEADTPDNFQSRRPNTSFCFLDIRSPGLGDTAMYLCATSRDVGGSANYGYTFGSGTRLTVV.

This clone was observed a single time. V is TRBV7-8 and J is TRBJ1-4; the match to TRBD1 covers 7 bases. The CDR3 loop spans 15 amino acids. Per germline, CDR1 SGHVS and CDR2 FQNEAQ. The junction had 0 bases not matched to a gene; V was cut back by 0 bases and J by 2 bases. The CDR3 loop is CASSLAGQTNEKLFF. The CDR3, as DNA: TGTGCCAGCAGCTTAGCGGGACAGACTAATGAAAAACTGTTTTTT.

The chain links TRBV4-1 to TRBJ1-1; the D gene is possibly TRBD1 (6 bases). Trimming removed 0 bases from V and 5 bases from J, with 16 bases in between. The length of the CDR3 is 16 residues. CDR1 and CDR2 from the germline V gene are MGHRA and YSYEKL. For the CDR3, the DNA is TGCGCCAGCAGCCAAGAGGACAGTCCTTTGGGGACTGAAGCTTTCTTT. Its translation: CASSQEDSPLGTEAFF.

The chain employs TRBV5-8 and TRBJ2-1, with 8 bases that match TRBD1. This CDR3 contains 13 residues. Germline CDR1 SGHTS, CDR2 YDEGEE. The V and J ends lost 4 bases and 6 bases, in that order; junction bases with no gene match: 3. CDR3 in DNA: TGTGCCAGCAGCGGGGACAGGTTCAATGAGCAGTTCTTC. It specifies CASSGDRFNEQFF.

A few counts support this clone. The chain links TRBV27 to TRBJ1-6; 9 nucleotides line up with TRBD1. This CDR3 contains 14 residues. Trimming took 5 bases from V and 8 from J; bases not matched to a gene: 4. Per germline, CDR1 MNHEY and CDR2 SMNVEV (reference sequence). CDR3 residues: CASSNRDRDSPLHF. CDR3 DNA sequence: TGTGCCAGCAGTAACCGGGACAGGGATTCACCCCTCCACTTT.

The V call is TRBV11-2, the J call TRBJ1-5; D gene uncertain. Deletions cut 5 bases from V and 7 bases from J, with 24 bases between. Germline assignment: CDR1 SGHAT and CDR2 FQNNGV. The CDR3 sequence is 17 residues long. Here the CDR3 reads CASSRRNRIEGAQPQHF. CDR3 sequence (DNA): TGTGCCAGCAGCCGAAGGAACCGCATCGAGGGAGCCCAGCCCCAGCATTTT.

This chain joins TRBV19 and TRBJ2-2, with TRBD1 identical over 10 bases. The CDR3 totals 15 residues. Germline trimming cut 4 bases from V and 1 base from J; bases unmatched to any gene: 0. CDR1 LNHDA and CDR2 SQIVND come from the germline V gene (reference sequence). This chain's CDR3 is CASSRDRGNTGELFF. The CDR3 coding sequence is TGTGCCAGTAGTAGGGACAGGGGGAACACCGGGGAGCTGTTTTTT.

The chain joins TRBV2 to TRBJ2-1; the D gene is possibly TRBD2 (5 bases). The germline gives CDR1 SNHLY, CDR2 FYNNEI. CDR3 length: 13 amino acids. V lost 4 bases and J 7 bases, leaving 11 bases between the germline ends. The CDR3 bases are TGTGCCAGCAGTGGGGGTACGGGGAATGAGCAGTTCTTC. Amino acid sequence: CASSGGTGNEQFF.